The 21 T cell receptor beta chains below all came from one sample that was sequenced in a study of blood T cell repertoires in COVID-19. Measured with immunoSEQ multiplex PCR; TCRdb has only the in-frame clones, and not every one. The sample has about 140,000 clones, about 90% seen once. Sequencing was done on a sample of peripheral blood. The receptors were gathered from a man in his forties or fifties with active COVID-19.

The count of this clone is one. The chain joins TRBV7-7 to TRBJ2-2; 8 positions match TRBD2. Unmatched junction bases numbered 5, after V lost 3 bases and J lost 5 bases. The germline CDR1 and CDR2 sequences are SSHAT and FNYEAQ (reference sequence). The CDR3 extends over 15 amino acids. Written as DNA, the CDR3 is TGTGCCAGCAGCTTCGGGGGGGCTGAGACCGGGGAGCTGTTTTTT. Translating gives CASSFGGAETGELFF.

The chain employs TRBV6-2 or TRBV6-3 and TRBJ2-2; maybe TRBD2 (5 bases). The germline V gene encodes CDR1 MNHEY and CDR2 SVGEGT. This CDR3 is built from 14 residues. V was trimmed by 6 bases and J by 4 bases, leaving 12 bases between them. CDR3 amino acids: CASSSGQITGELFF. The CDR3 DNA follows: TGTGCCAGCAGCAGCGGCCAGATCACCGGGGAGCTGTTTTTT.

The chain is built from TRBV5-1 and TRBJ1-1; D unclear. Germline V lookup: CDR1 SGHRS, CDR2 YFSETQ. The CDR3 totals 15 residues. The ends were cut back, 3 bases at V and 1 base at J, with 13 bases in the middle. The CDR3 here is CASSSQAPRNTEAFF. The DNA for the CDR3 is TGCGCCAGCAGCTCCCAGGCCCCGAGGAACACTGAAGCTTTCTTT.

The genes are TRBV19 and TRBJ2-7; 10 nucleotides line up with TRBD2. J lost 6 bases, V lost 6 bases, and 8 bases had no gene match. CDR1 LNHDA and CDR2 SQIVND come from the germline V gene (reference sequence). This CDR3 is built from 14 residues. The DNA of the CDR3 is TGTGCCAGTAGCCTCGGGACTAGCGAAGTCGAGCAGTACTTC. As protein: CASSLGTSEVEQYF.

The rearrangement links TRBV5-1 to TRBJ1-2, with TRBD1 identical over 12 bases. J gave up 4 bases and V 4 bases, and 11 bases lay outside the gene matches. Per germline, CDR1 SGHRS and CDR2 YFSETQ. The CDR3 is 17 amino acids. The CDR3: CASSPGTGGGIGYGYTF. The CDR3 DNA follows: TGCGCCAGCAGCCCCGGGACAGGGGGCGGTATAGGCTATGGCTACACCTTC.

V gene TRBV18 combines with J gene TRBJ1-3, with 9 bases identical to TRBD1. The junction had 9 bases not matched to a gene; V was cut back by 2 bases and J by 4 bases. The CDR3 covers 17 residues. The germline CDR1 and CDR2 sequences are KGHSH and LQKENI. The CDR3 sequence: CASSPVPGTGSGNTIYF. The CDR3 DNA sequence: TGTGCCAGCTCACCAGTCCCCGGGACAGGGTCCGGAAACACCATATATTTT.

This sequence joins TRBV7-2 and TRBJ2-1, with 8 bases fitting TRBD1. V dropped 5 bases and J dropped 4; count of bases not matched to a gene: 7. Germline V gives CDR1 SGHTA, CDR2 FQGNSA. The CDR3 is 15 residues long. The CDR3 here is CASSHPQGGYNEQFF. CDR3 in DNA: TGTGCCAGCAGCCACCCACAGGGGGGATACAATGAGCAGTTCTTC.

This chain connects TRBV27 to TRBJ2-5; 11 bases are a match to TRBD1. The CDR3 contains 17 residues. Germline values: CDR1 MNHEY, CDR2 SMNVEV (reference sequence). The J segment lost 5 bases and the V segment lost 6 bases, leaving 14 bases of the junction unmatched. The CDR3 loop reads CASRNRPGQGAFETQYF. The CDR3 DNA reads as TGTGCCAGCAGAAACCGACCTGGACAGGGGGCTTTCGAGACCCAGTACTTC.

The chain is built from TRBV10-3 and TRBJ1-2, with D perhaps TRBD1 (5 bases). The CDR3 has 14 residues. The germline gives CDR1 ENHRY, CDR2 SYGVKD. V lost 6 bases and J lost 3, with 14 bases in between. The CDR3 loop is CAISTGRGDYGYTF. For the CDR3, the DNA is TGTGCCATCAGCACCGGGAGGGGAGACTATGGCTACACCTTC.

The chain couples TRBV14 to TRBJ2-2; 7 nucleotides agree with TRBD2. With V trimmed by 8 bases and J by 3 bases, 6 bases remained unmatched. Germline V CDR1 and CDR2: SGHDN, FVKESK. The length of the CDR3 is 14 residues. CDR3 residues: CASDRGGHTGELFF. CDR3 bases: TGTGCCAGCGACCGCGGGGGTCACACCGGGGAGCTGTTTTTT.

This clone occurred once. The V gene is TRBV5-5, the J gene TRBJ1-5; 10 bases map to TRBD1. The germline V gene has CDR1 SGHKS and CDR2 YYEKEE (reference sequence). V lost 4 bases to trimming and J lost 2 bases; unmatched junction nucleotides: 3. The CDR3 has 15 amino acids. The CDR3 reads CASSGTGDGNQPQHF. For the CDR3, the DNA is TGTGCCAGCAGCGGGACAGGGGACGGCAATCAGCCCCAGCATTTT.

The chain recombines TRBV5-8 with TRBJ2-1; TRBD2 agrees at 10 bases. Germline V CDR1 and CDR2: SGHTS, YDEGEE. The CDR3 is 15 amino acids. Trimming cost V 1 base and J 4 bases; bases outside gene matches: 2. The CDR3 spells CASSLSGGAYNEQFF. The CDR3, as DNA: TGTGCCAGCAGCTTGAGCGGGGGGGCTTACAATGAGCAGTTCTTC.

The CDR3 spells CASSVSGGVPETQYF. DNA for the CDR3: TGTGCCAGCAGCGTGAGCGGGGGGGTCCCGGAGACCCAGTACTTC. The V and J genes are TRBV9 and TRBJ2-5, with 10 nucleotides matching TRBD2. The CDR3 has 15 residues. With 2 bases clipped from V and 5 bases from J, the junction kept 6 bases outside the gene matches. Germline loops: CDR1 SGDLS, CDR2 YYNGEE.

The V gene is TRBV7-9, the J gene TRBJ1-3; D not certain. The CDR3 has 14 residues. V was pared by 2 bases and J by 0 bases, with 5 bases between. Germline CDR1 and CDR2: SEHNR and FQNEAQ (reference sequence). The CDR3 region has the DNA TGTGCCAGCAGCTTAACAGCCTCTGGAAACACCATATATTTT. Its protein is CASSLTASGNTIYF.

The V and J genes are TRBV24-1 and TRBJ1-3; a weak D match, TRBD1 (5 bases). V was cut by 5 bases and J by 9 bases, with 25 bases left in between. The CDR3 is made up of 17 amino acids. The germline V gene has CDR1 KGHDR and CDR2 SFDVKD. CDR3 sequence (DNA): TGTGCCACCAGTGCGGCGGCAGGGCCCCCGACTGACCGCACCATATATTTT. Its translation is CATSAAAGPPTDRTIYF.

The chain combines TRBV7-8 with TRBJ2-5; TRBD2 matches at 9 bases. Trimming took 4 bases from V and 6 from J; bases not matched to a gene: 15. Germline CDR1 reads SGHVS; CDR2 reads FQNEAQ. The CDR3 sequence is 17 residues long. Written as DNA, the CDR3 is TGTGCCAGCAGCTCACGAGTAGCGGGGGCCTCTATGAAGACCCAGTACTTC. Amino acids: CASSSRVAGASMKTQYF.

This clone has only a few counts. The chain uses TRBV19 and TRBJ2-3; 13 positions match TRBD2. This CDR3 has 16 amino acids. Per germline, CDR1 LNHDA and CDR2 SQIVND (reference sequence). Unmatched junction bases numbered 2, after V lost 5 bases and J lost 0 bases. The CDR3 sequence is CASSGTSGVSTDTQYF. Here the CDR3 DNA reads TGTGCCAGTAGTGGGACTAGCGGGGTAAGCACAGATACGCAGTATTTT.

This clone was found a few times. This sequence joins TRBV10-3 and TRBJ2-4, with 10 nucleotides matching TRBD2. The germline V gene encodes CDR1 ENHRY and CDR2 SYGVKD. J gave up 4 bases and V 5 bases, and 11 bases lay outside the gene matches. There are 17 residues in the CDR3. Here the CDR3 reads CAISPRASGGQKNIQYF. Here the CDR3 DNA reads TGTGCCATCAGTCCGAGGGCTAGCGGGGGCCAAAAAAACATTCAGTACTTC.

The rearrangement links TRBV27 to TRBJ2-3; 14 positions match TRBD2. In germline, CDR1 is MNHEY, CDR2 SMNVEV (reference sequence). CDR3 length: 19 amino acids. Trimming at V came to 6 bases and at J to 0 bases, leaving 11 bases not matched to a gene. CDR3 in DNA: TGTGCCAGCAGGGCGAGTGTAGGGACTAGCGGGGGAAGCACAGATACGCAGTATTTT. It is translated as CASRASVGTSGGSTDTQYF.

The V and J genes are TRBV27 and TRBJ1-4; possible D gene TRBD1, 5 bases. This CDR3 has 15 residues. Germline-derived CDR1 and CDR2 are MNHEY and SMNVEV (reference sequence). The V end lost 5 bases, the J end lost 10 bases, and 20 bases lay between the germline ends. CDR3 protein: CASSPLGLWGGKLFF. CDR3 sequence (DNA): TGTGCCAGCAGTCCCCTGGGACTCTGGGGAGGAAAACTGTTTTTT.

V is TRBV10-1 and J is TRBJ1-1, with a possible D match to TRBD1 (6 bases). Deletions cut 6 bases from V and 5 bases from J, with 16 bases between. The CDR3 loop spans 14 amino acids. Germline V gives CDR1 WNHNN, CDR2 SYGVQD (reference sequence). This chain's CDR3 is CASSLQGRDTEAFF. CDR3 bases: TGCGCCAGCAGCTTACAGGGTCGGGATACTGAAGCTTTCTTT.